The present TCR beta chain was sequenced within a study of vaccination and CD4 T cells after COVID-19. About the study: Nine convalescent cases were mild and one was severe, and all had been SARS-CoV-2 positive by nasal swab PCR. Overall study results and limits: The authors studied relatively few convalescent patients and analyzed no early post-infection timepoints.

This clonotype was counted only a few times. Its antigen is unknown. Cultured CD4+ T-cell DNA underwent Oncomine TCR Beta short-read sequencing. In TCRdb, the PCR reads were re-called with MiXCR into one record per CDR3 protein. The table records about 15,000 distinct CDR3 sequences, approximately 60% of them present only once. Treatment noted: approximately 9-day PBMC culture with coronavirus spike peptide pools or control peptides (ViraFEST assay). The CDR3 is made up of 15 amino acids. This chain uses TRBV21-1 with TRBJ1-5. TRBV21-1 is an annotated pseudogene. Sequences were obtained from CD4+ T cells from blood, cultured in vitro. This TCR was sampled from a human donor who had recovered from COVID-19. The CDR3 sequence is CASSKGETFLWPQHF. The DNA for the CDR3 is TGTGCCAGCAGCAAAGGGGAGACGTTTTTATGGCCCCAGCATTTT.